The 20 T cell receptor beta chains listed next were all sequenced from one sample in a study of blood T cell repertoires in COVID-19. Assay: immunoSEQ multiplex PCR; the TCRdb copy retains only in-frame clones and omits some. The table has tens of thousands of clones, 82% seen once. Material for sequencing was peripheral blood. These receptors all stem from a human donor in a cohort sampled during active COVID-19.

V and J are TRBV30 and TRBJ1-5; TRBD1 aligns across 7 bases. CDR1 and CDR2 from the germline V gene are GTSNPN and SVGIG (reference sequence). V shed 3 bases, J shed 5 bases, and the junction held 7 bases outside the gene matches. The length of the CDR3 is 14 residues. The CDR3 region is CAWSRGESDQPQHF. CDR3 nucleotide sequence: TGTGCCTGGAGCAGGGGGGAGAGCGATCAGCCCCAGCATTTT.

This chain uses TRBV30 with TRBJ1-6; 8 bases are shared with TRBD1. The CDR3 runs to 16 residues. Germline CDR1 and CDR2: GTSNPN and SVGIG (reference sequence). V was clipped by 3 bases and J by 10 bases; unmatched bases: 14. CDR3 in amino acids: CAWRTPRTGRRSPLHF. As DNA, the CDR3 is TGTGCCTGGAGAACGCCCAGGACAGGGCGGCGATCACCCCTCCACTTT.

In nucleotides, the CDR3 is TGTGCCAGCAGCCAAGCCGGACAGAATGAGCAGTTCTTC. It codes for CASSQAGQNEQFF. The J gene is TRBJ2-1, the V gene TRBV3-1 (or the pseudogene TRBV3-2); possible D gene TRBD1, 6 bases. The CDR3 covers 13 residues. Trimming pared 1 base from V and 7 bases from J, leaving 8 bases between. Germline lookup yields CDR1 LGHDT and CDR2 YNNKEL (reference sequence).

The genes are TRBV5-4 and TRBJ1-2; D is perhaps TRBD1 (5 bases). Germline V gene lookup returns CDR1 SGHNT and CDR2 YYREEE (reference sequence). The CDR3 length is 15 residues. The V end was cut by 4 bases, the J end by 1 base, with 14 bases between. The CDR3 region is CASSEQGVFNYGYTF. For the CDR3, the DNA is TGTGCCAGCAGCGAGCAAGGGGTATTTAACTATGGCTACACCTTC. Complete variable domain (other parts from reference TRBV5-4 and TRBJ1-2): ETGVTQSPTHLIKTRGQQVTLRCSSQSGHNTVSWYQQALGQGPQFIFQYYREEENGRGNFPPRFSGLQFPNYSSELNVNALELDDSALYLCASSEQGVFNYGYTFGSGTRLTVV.

The rearrangement joins TRBV6-5 to TRBJ2-7; TRBD1 might be the D (6 bases). The CDR3 loop spans 14 amino acids. V lost 6 bases, J lost 2 bases, and 14 bases lay in between. Germline lookup yields CDR1 MNHEY and CDR2 SVGAGI. In DNA, the CDR3 is TGTGCCAGCAGGATCCAGACAGGACCCTACGAGCAGTACTTC. Protein product: CASRIQTGPYEQYF.

The chain combines TRBV6-4 with TRBJ2-3; a weak D match, TRBD1 (6 bases). In germline, CDR1 is MRHNA, CDR2 SNTAGT. This CDR3 comprises 14 residues. The ends were cut back, 5 bases at V and 5 bases at J, with 14 bases in the middle. CDR3 amino acids: CASSFLGGEDTQYF. CDR3 DNA: TGTGCCAGCAGTTTCCTAGGGGGTGAAGATACGCAGTATTTT.

The CDR3: CASSLITSGLNTEAFF. CDR3 coding DNA: TGCGCCAGCAGCTTGATAACTTCGGGATTGAACACTGAAGCTTTCTTT. This rearrangement joins TRBV5-1 to TRBJ1-1; D is unclear. Germline lookup yields CDR1 SGHRS and CDR2 YFSETQ. The CDR3 runs to 16 residues. V was shortened by 1 base and J by 0 bases, with 13 bases between the two germline ends.

The table lists this clone with a few counts. V is TRBV4-3 and J is TRBJ1-6, with 10 nucleotides matching TRBD1. The CDR3 is made up of 15 amino acids. CDR1 is LGHNA and CDR2 is YSLEER in the germline V gene. V gave up 0 bases and J gave up 9 bases; unmatched junction bases: 2. CDR3 region: CASSQDGTGVSPLHF. The CDR3 nucleotides are TGCGCCAGCAGCCAAGATGGGACAGGGGTTTCACCCCTCCACTTT.

The chain combines TRBV6-1 with TRBJ1-6, with D possibly matching TRBD1 (5 bases). V dropped 2 bases and J dropped 0 bases, with 14 bases sitting between them. The length of the CDR3 is 18 residues. CDR1 and CDR2 (germline): MNHNS, SASEGT. Here the CDR3 reads CASSEMFGASSYNSPLHF. Here the CDR3 DNA reads TGTGCCAGCAGTGAAATGTTTGGGGCTAGCTCCTATAATTCACCCCTCCACTTT.

This chain uses TRBV5-8 with TRBJ2-1, with D possibly being TRBD1 (6 bases). Trimming left V 1 base short and J 2 bases short, with 10 bases between. The CDR3 contains 15 residues. Germline V gene lookup returns CDR1 SGHTS and CDR2 YDEGEE. In DNA form, the CDR3 reads TGTGCCAGCAGCTTGCTCAGGACAGCCTACAATGAGCAGTTCTTC. This translates into CASSLLRTAYNEQFF.

The CDR3 is CASSGTKSGFYEQYF. The CDR3 bases are TGTGCCAGCAGCGGCACTAAGTCAGGGTTCTACGAGCAGTACTTC. The chain links TRBV11-2 to TRBJ2-7; a weak D match, TRBD1 (5 bases). The CDR3 extends over 15 amino acids. Germline CDR1 reads SGHAT; CDR2 reads FQNNGV. V was cut by 5 bases and J by 3 bases, with 17 bases left in between. Together with reference TRBV11-2 and TRBJ2-7, the CDR3 gives the full variable domain: EAGVAQSPRYKIIEKRQSVAFWCNPISGHATLYWYQQILGQGPKLLIQFQNNGVVDDSQLPKDRFSAERLKGVDSTLKIQPAKLEDSAVYLCASSGTKSGFYEQYFGPGTRLTVT.

The rearrangement joins TRBV5-1 to TRBJ1-4; D is perhaps TRBD1 (6 bases). Trimming shortened V by 5 bases and J by 7 bases, and 15 bases separated the two germline ends. The CDR3 totals 14 residues. Germline CDR1 reads SGHRS; CDR2 reads YFSETQ. DNA for the CDR3: TGCGCCAGCAGTTCGGGACAAAGGGGTGAAAAACTGTTTTTT. Its translation is CASSSGQRGEKLFF.

This chain joins TRBV5-4 and TRBJ2-2; possible D gene TRBD1, 6 bases. The V end lost 4 bases, the J end lost 6 bases, and 13 bases lay between the germline ends. In germline, CDR1 is SGHNT, CDR2 YYREEE (reference sequence). The CDR3 totals 14 residues. The CDR3 DNA is TGTGCCAGCAGCGCGCAGGGGACGGCCGGGGAGCTGTTTTTT. Translating it yields CASSAQGTAGELFF.

The J gene is TRBJ2-7, the V gene TRBV4-1; possible D gene TRBD2, 5 bases. The germline V gene has CDR1 MGHRA and CDR2 YSYEKL. The V end was cut by 0 bases, the J end by 6 bases, with 12 bases between. CDR3 length: 14 residues. CDR3 nucleotide sequence: TGCGCCAGCAGCCAAGAGCCTAGCTTCCTCGAGCAGTACTTC. Protein sequence: CASSQEPSFLEQYF.

The V and J genes are TRBV19 and TRBJ1-6; D call uncertain. Trimming took off 8 bases at V and 0 bases at J, with 5 bases between the two ends. Germline V CDR1 and CDR2: LNHDA, SQIVND (reference sequence). The CDR3 totals 13 residues. This chain's CDR3 is CASGSSYNSPLHF. DNA of the CDR3: TGTGCCAGTGGGAGCTCCTATAATTCACCCCTCCACTTT.

The J gene is TRBJ1-1, the V gene TRBV4-3; the D is unclear. Trimming cost V 1 base and J 0 bases, with 6 bases left between them. This CDR3 is 14 amino acids long. Germline CDR1 and CDR2: LGHNA and YSLEER. In DNA form, the CDR3 reads TGCGCCAGCAGCCAAGGACTCATGAACACTGAAGCTTTCTTT. Its protein is CASSQGLMNTEAFF.

The chain couples TRBV27 to TRBJ2-7; no reliable D call. Germline values: CDR1 MNHEY, CDR2 SMNVEV (reference sequence). Trimming cost V 5 bases and J 3 bases, with 17 bases left between them. This CDR3 contains 15 residues. The CDR3: CASSPLPLDFYEQYF. The CDR3 bases are TGTGCCAGCAGTCCCCTCCCCCTAGATTTCTACGAGCAGTACTTC.

In this sample, this clone turned up once. The V and J genes are TRBV4-3 and TRBJ2-7; 8 bases fit TRBD1. The CDR3 has 14 residues. Germline CDR1 reads LGHNA; CDR2 reads YSLEER. V dropped 3 bases and J dropped 2; count of bases not matched to a gene: 3. Here the CDR3 reads CASSHGQGTYEQYF. For the CDR3, the DNA is TGCGCCAGCAGCCACGGACAGGGTACCTACGAGCAGTACTTC.

J is TRBJ1-3 and V is TRBV6-5; possible D gene TRBD1, 5 bases. Germline CDR1 reads MNHEY; CDR2 reads SVGAGI. The CDR3 contains 13 residues. V was cut by 7 bases and J by 8 bases, with 15 bases left in between. DNA of the CDR3: TGTGCCAGCACCTGGGGCGGTGGGGACACCATATATTTT. Translation gives CASTWGGGDTIYF.

The rearrangement joins TRBV19 to TRBJ2-5, with D possibly matching TRBD1 (8 bases). V was pared by 5 bases and J by 5 bases, with 18 bases between. Per germline, CDR1 LNHDA and CDR2 SQIVND (reference sequence). This CDR3 has 15 residues. The CDR3 DNA reads TGTGCCAGTAGTGGGGGGGCGACAGGGGAGGAGACCCAGTACTTC. Translation: CASSGGATGEETQYF.